This is a list of T cell receptor beta chains from one sample in a study of Graves' ophthalmopathy and Graves' hyperthyroidism. TCRdb called the multiplex PCR reads again in MiXCR, with one record for every CDR3 protein. Of approximately 640,000 distinct CDR3 sequences in the sample, roughly two fifths were seen once. Sequencing used peripheral blood. The source is an adult man with Graves' ophthalmopathy. Each CDR3 is given with its conserved first and last residue. D genes are given only for firm matches. A row's size may be missing; if present it is once, few, many or a size class.

J: TRBJ2-5; V: TRBV7-9; size: many; D: NA; length: 15; DNA: TGTGCCAGCAGCTTAGTACCGGGTCGGCAAGAGACCCAGTACTTC; CDR3: CASSLVPGRQETQYF
J: TRBJ1-3; V: TRBV7-6; size: many; D: NA; length: 13; DNA: TGTGCCAGCAGCTTTGACACTGGAAACACCATATATTTT; CDR3: CASSFDTGNTIYF
J: TRBJ2-6; V: TRBV2; size: NA; D: TRBD1; length: 15; DNA: TGTGCCTTGCGACTCTCAGGGGGTGAGACCAACGTCCTGACTTTC; CDR3: CALRLSGGETNVLTF
J: TRBJ1-1; V: TRBV7-8; size: many; D: TRBD1; length: 12; DNA: TGTGCCAGCAGCTTCTCAGGGGGTCAGGCTTTCTTT; CDR3: CASSFSGGQAFF
J: TRBJ2-7; V: TRBV4-3; size: NA; D: TRBD1; length: 14; DNA: TGCGCCAGCAGCCAACCAGACAGGGGACACGAGCAGTACTTC; CDR3: CASSQPDRGHEQYF
J: TRBJ2-7; V: TRBV12-3/TRBV12-4; size: many; D: NA; length: 14; DNA: TGTGCCAGCAGTTTATTGGCCCTTTCTAGCGAGCAGTACTTC; CDR3: CASSLLALSSEQYF
J: TRBJ2-5; V: TRBV20-1; size: many; D: NA; length: 14; DNA: TGCAGTGCTAGGATGGACTCTCCCCAAGAGACCCAGTACTTC; CDR3: CSARMDSPQETQYF
J: TRBJ1-1; V: TRBV14; size: many; D: NA; length: 13; DNA: TGTGCCAGCAGCCAAGTCATGAACACTGAAGCTTTCTTT; CDR3: CASSQVMNTEAFF
J: TRBJ1-2; V: TRBV10-2; size: NA; D: NA; length: 13; DNA: TGCGCCAGCAGTCGGGTAGGGGAATATGGCTACACCTTC; CDR3: CASSRVGEYGYTF
J: TRBJ1-5; V: TRBV24-1; size: NA; D: NA; length: 14; DNA: TGTGCCACCAGTGATTCGAGGGCAGGTCAGCCCCAGCATTTT; CDR3: CATSDSRAGQPQHF
J: TRBJ2-7; V: TRBV12-3/TRBV12-4; size: many; D: NA; length: 13; DNA: TGTGCCAGCAGTTTAGAGGGAACCTACGAGCAGTACTTC; CDR3: CASSLEGTYEQYF
J: TRBJ1-6; V: TRBV19; size: many; D: NA; length: 15; DNA: TGTGCCAGTAGTATGACCCAGGGAAGGAATTCACCCCTCCACTTT; CDR3: CASSMTQGRNSPLHF
J: TRBJ2-7; V: TRBV29-1; size: NA; D: TRBD1; length: 11; DNA: TGCAGCGCCCGACAGGGGAACGAGCAGTACTTC; CDR3: CSARQGNEQYF
J: TRBJ2-7; V: TRBV15; size: NA; D: TRBD2; length: 20; DNA: TGTGCCACCAGCAGCCCCACTTTGGTCACTAGCGGGAGAGATGCCTACGAGCAGTACTTC; CDR3: CATSSPTLVTSGRDAYEQYF
J: TRBJ1-1; V: TRBV9; size: NA; D: NA; length: 15; DNA: TGTGCCAGCAGCGTAGGGGGGGCGGGAGGCACTGAAGCTTTCTTT; CDR3: CASSVGGAGGTEAFF
J: TRBJ2-7; V: TRBV7-3; size: NA; D: TRBD1; length: 17; DNA: TGTGCCAGCAGCTTAGGATGGCAGGGACAGGGTCGGTATGAGCAGTACTTC; CDR3: CASSLGWQGQGRYEQYF
J: TRBJ1-4; V: TRBV4-1; size: many; D: NA; length: 14; DNA: TGCGCCAGCAGCCAGTTCGTAACTAATGAAAAACTGTTTTTT; CDR3: CASSQFVTNEKLFF
J: TRBJ1-1; V: TRBV4-3; size: NA; D: NA; length: 15; DNA: TGCGCCAGCAGCCGGGGGGATCAGGTGAACACTGAAGCTTTCTTT; CDR3: CASSRGDQVNTEAFF
J: TRBJ1-5; V: TRBV19; size: many; D: TRBD1; length: 15; DNA: TGTGCCAGTAGCAGCCGGGACAGCAGCAATCAGCCCCAGCATTTT; CDR3: CASSSRDSSNQPQHF
J: TRBJ1-5; V: TRBV20-1; size: many; D: NA; length: 13; DNA: TGCAGTGCTAGAGACAGGGAAGGGTTGCCCCAGCATTTT; CDR3: CSARDREGLPQHF
J: TRBJ2-7; V: TRBV29-1; size: NA; D: NA; length: 12; DNA: TGCAGCGTTGAAGATCTGGGTCTCGAGCAGTACTTC; CDR3: CSVEDLGLEQYF
J: TRBJ1-1; V: TRBV24-1; size: many; D: NA; length: 11; DNA: TGTGCCACCAGTGATCAAAATGAAGCTTTCTTT; CDR3: CATSDQNEAFF
J: TRBJ2-5; V: TRBV7-9; size: once; D: NA; length: 13; DNA: TGTGCCAGCAGCGAAACCCAGGGGCTGCCCCAGTACTTC; CDR3: CASSETQGLPQYF
J: TRBJ1-4; V: TRBV29-1; size: NA; D: NA; length: 11; DNA: TGCAGCGTTGAGACGGTCAGGGCGAGACTTTTT; CDR3: CSVETVRARLF
J: TRBJ2-5; V: TRBV25-1; size: many; D: TRBD1; length: 15; DNA: TGTGCCAGCAGTGAAGAGGGACAGCGTGAAGAGACCCAGTACTTC; CDR3: CASSEEGQREETQYF
J: TRBJ2-2; V: TRBV5-1; size: few; D: NA; length: 16; DNA: TGCGCCAGCAGCTTGGAGGGGAATAGGCGCACCGGGGAGCTGTTTTTT; CDR3: CASSLEGNRRTGELFF
J: TRBJ2-7; V: TRBV7-2; size: NA; D: NA; length: 16; DNA: TGTGCCAGCAGCTTAGGTGGACAAGCGGGCGAGTACGAGCAGTACTTC; CDR3: CASSLGGQAGEYEQYF
J: TRBJ1-6; V: TRBV12-3/TRBV12-4; size: few; D: NA; length: 16; DNA: TGTGCCAGCACCTGGTTAGGGAGAGGCTATAATTCACCCCTCCACTTT; CDR3: CASTWLGRGYNSPLHF
J: TRBJ1-1; V: TRBV20-1; size: NA; D: TRBD1; length: 15; DNA: TGCAGTGCCATAGGGACAGGCGGTGAGAACACTAAAGCTTTCTTT; CDR3: CSAIGTGGENTKAFF
J: TRBJ1-5; V: TRBV20-1; size: NA; D: TRBD1; length: 17; DNA: TGCAGTGCTAGCGGGACAGGGGGCACGGTTAGCAATCAGCCCCAGCATTTT; CDR3: CSASGTGGTVSNQPQHF